This entry features one T cell receptor beta chain sequence. As yet, its antigen is unknown. Germline V lookup: CDR1 SGHDT, CDR2 YYEEEE. V dropped 1 base and J dropped 5 bases, with 16 bases sitting between them. The CDR3 is 16 amino acids. This sample is drawn from a study of shared clonotypes between healthy human individuals. The study's findings and limits: Roughly 5.3% of naive CD4 clonotypes were common to a handful of donors.

Clones were read by immunoSEQ multiplex PCR, and TCRdb kept only the in-frame ones, dropping some. The sample has some 790,000 clones, approximately 72% seen once. The TCR was taken from a woman aged 30 to 39 in good health. The sample consisted of memory CD4+ T cells sorted from blood. As to subset: CD45RA-negative fraction. This chain links TRBV5-6 with TRBJ2-1; D is ambiguous. CDR3 sequence reads: CASSLFGLEQNNEQFF. In DNA, the CDR3 is TGTGCCAGCAGCTTGTTCGGTCTTGAACAGAACAATGAGCAGTTCTTC.